Sequencing of this T cell receptor (beta chain) was carried out in a study of cytomegalovirus exposure and HLA in healthy donors. The PCR used 60 Vbeta and 13 Jbeta primers. Sequenced by immunoSEQ multiplex PCR; TCRdb stores in-frame clones only, minus some. The data contain approximately 27,000 clones, 70% of them seen just once; the ten biggest clones take up more than 3.5%. The CDR3 totals 15 residues. The germline V and J ends were trimmed by 0 bases and 3 bases, with 12 bases remaining between them. Germline-derived CDR1 and CDR2 are SGHRS and YFSETQ. This clonotype originated in a woman aged 50 to 60 in good health and CMV-seronegative. The sequencing sample was made of PBMCs. The chain links TRBV5-1 to TRBJ1-1; no firm D call. CDR3 region: CASSLETGLYTEAFF. In DNA form, the CDR3 reads TGCGCCAGCAGCTTGGAGACGGGTTTATACACTGAAGCTTTCTTT.